This T cell receptor (beta chain) stems from a study of shared clonotypes between healthy human individuals. Study-wide results and caveats: Non-shared clonotypes were found to have lower generation probabilities than the clonotypes that were shared by all four of the sorted-subset donors. The expectation was that sequencing depth would affect clonotype sharing among donors.

In the case of this clone: No antigen is known for it.

This was a deep-level run. Only in-frame clones appear in the TCRdb table, and some are missing; sequencing was by immunoSEQ multiplex PCR. The data contain about 1,900,000 clones, about 94% of them singletons. V shed 2 bases and J 5 bases; nucleotides not matched to a gene: 3. Germline CDR1 and CDR2: SGHNT and YYREEE (reference sequence). This CDR3 comprises 15 residues. Naive-designated CD8 cells lacked CD45RO, were positively enriched for CCR7, and omitted terminally differentiated effector memory CD45RA+ cells. Donors comprised only Caucasian adults living in Nashville, Tennessee. The source is a man between 18 and 29 years old in good health. V gene TRBV5-4 combines with J gene TRBJ2-1; 11 bases align to TRBD2. The specimen sequenced was naive CD8+ T cells sorted from blood. CDR3 residues: CASSFGTSGNNEQFF. The DNA of the CDR3 is TGTGCCAGCAGCTTCGGGACTAGCGGCAACAATGAGCAGTTCTTC.